The present entry profiles one T cell receptor (beta chain) with its context. Its antigen is not yet known. It has no much larger one-base neighbor in the sample; base qualities were not kept. The donors were healthy, HIV-negative adults with no recently reported acute infections or vaccinations. Only Caucasian adults living in Nashville, Tennessee, USA were represented among the donors. Magnetic negative selection was used to enrich CD4+ T cells, after which naive cells were positively selected on CD45RA and the negative fraction became the memory subset. Blood was collected by leukapheresis, and PBMCs were isolated by Ficoll-Histopaque density gradient centrifugation and then cryopreserved in liquid nitrogen vapor phase. Purity and quantity of every magnetically sorted T cell population were checked by analytical flow cytometry. Each sorted fraction had its genomic DNA isolated and then quantified by UV absorbance on a Nanodrop 2000c.

The source of the sample is a study of shared clonotypes between healthy human individuals (dated by TCRdb to about 2020). Some background on the complete study: The cohort comprised a couple of women and a few men aged 18 to 49 years. For each donor, CD4 naive and CD4 memory were each given three plates, CD8 naive was given two plates, and CD8 memory was given one plate. To estimate repertoire size and how much clonotypes are shared between individuals, the study performed deep sequencing of blood TCR repertoires from about five healthy adults. To increase sequencing depth and limit assay-specific biases, different laboratories used diverse techniques to prepare libraries and sequence TCR repertoires. Each donor's leukapheresis produced roughly between roughly 0.85 and 9.5 billion PBMCs.

TCR CDR3 regions were amplified from genomic DNA by multiplex PCR using the deep immunoSEQ assay. Extracted genomic DNA from each cell subset was distributed evenly across all wells of several immunoSEQ 96-well plates, and each plate was treated as a replicate. For sorted subsets, approximately 0.2 ug of genomic DNA, equivalent to 25,000 to 35,000 T cell genomes, went into each replicate PCR. The purified libraries were quantified using a Qubit 3.0 fluorometer, sized with a Bioanalyzer 2100, and then quantified again using the KAPA Library Quantification kit. Every immunoSEQ 96-well plate was sequenced on a dedicated single-read 150-cycle Illumina NextSeq 550 flow cell. The authors' pipeline ran thus. Because the immunoSEQ output included only junctional sequences and no quality scores, the filtering could not be the same as the filtering used for full-length reads. Sequences were annotated with PyIR, a Python wrapper for IgBLAST v1.9, and V/J genes and CDR3 were assigned using IMGT germline references. Reads with weak V/J assignments (E-value above 1e-6), missing CDR3, stop codons, out-of-frame junctions, or ambiguous translated residues were removed. V3J clonotypes were defined by identical inferred V gene, J gene, and CDR3 amino acid sequence. To compute the percentage overlap between repertoires, the number of shared unique clonotypes was divided by the size of the smaller repertoire. Richness of each repertoire was evaluated using RTK rarefaction, the Chao1 estimator, and Recon v2.1 estimates of unobserved clonotypes. For all TCRbeta clonotypes obtained by the gDNA method from a handful of donors, generation probabilities were computed with OLGA. This is the immuneACCESS table as TCRdb keeps it, with only in-frame sequences that have V and J called. A part of the clones is gone; compared with another copy, unresolved V genes explain less than half, and the rest is unexplained. That table is the source of V, J and clone size, and D and trimming were worked out from the DNA. In this sample the table shows over a million clones, around 95% of which occur a single time. Together, the top ten hold roughly 1.2% of the sample.

Overall study results and their limits: Pairwise subsampling indicated that sequencing depth was expected to affect the degree of clonotype sharing among donors. Compared with non-shared clonotypes, clonotypes shared by all four sorted-subset donors had higher generation probabilities. Only blood was sampled, and tissue TCR repertoires likely differ from those in blood. Sharing across a few donors was observed for about 5% of naive CD4, 3% to 3.5% of naive CD8, 2.3% of memory CD4, and around 0.4% of memory CD8 clonotypes. Because the study included only a small number of donors, the genetic and exposure-history diversity represented was limited. Naive subsets generally had larger estimated clonotype richness than memory subsets. Even with the large sequencing depth, rarefaction of the sorted-subset datasets indicated that sequencing was incomplete.

Sequencing was carried out using naive CD4+ T cells sorted from blood. Interpreted using the paper, the cell subset or site label stands for: CD45RA+ positively selected. The sequence was obtained from a young man in good health.

The sequenced DNA is TGTGCCATCAGTGATCTAGCGGGAGGCACAGATACGCAGTATTTT. The resulting protein is CAISDLAGGTDTQYF. The chain couples TRBV10-3 to TRBJ2-3; 10 central bases correspond to TRBD2. The germline V gene yields ENHRY for CDR1 and SYGVKD for CDR2. Unmatched junction bases come to 1, with V trimmed by 3 bases and J by 1 base. Spanning cysteine to phenylalanine, the CDR3 consists of 15 amino acids. CDR3 DNA only is kept here, 45 bases in frame from base 1.